The rows below give T cell receptor beta chains drawn from one sample of a study of blood T cell repertoires in COVID-19. Libraries were prepared by immunoSEQ multiplex PCR; TCRdb keeps only in-frame clonotypes and omits some of them. The table includes about 180,000 clones, roughly 85% detected once. The sample taken for sequencing was peripheral blood. Source of these receptors: a man between 60 and 75 years old with acute or convalescent COVID-19. Each CDR3 is given with its conserved first and last residue. Each record gives: clone size, J gene, V gene, D gene, CDR3 DNA, CDR3 protein. The D gene is left open where the match is weak. Clone size, where shown, is once, few, many, or a class for clones that have expanded.

- TRBJ2-2 TRBV5-6 TRBD2 TGTGCCAGCAGCTACGGAACTAGCGGGAGCGTCACCGGGGAGCTGTTTTTT CASSYGTSGSVTGELFF
- TRBJ1-2 TRBV6-6 TRBD1 TGTGCCAGCAGCAACCGGGACAGGCACTATGGCTACACCTTC CASSNRDRHYGYTF
- TRBJ2-2 TRBV30 TRBD1 TGTGCCTGGAAGGGACAGGGGTGGACCGGGGAGCTGTTTTTT CAWKGQGWTGELFF
- TRBJ2-3 TRBV7-2 TRBD2 TGTGCCAGCAGCTTAGGGGTAGCGGGGGTCACAGATACGCAGTATTTT CASSLGVAGVTDTQYF
- TRBJ2-3 TRBV29-1 TRBD1 TGCAGCGCTACGACAGGGCCAGATACGCAGTATTTT CSATTGPDTQYF
- TRBJ1-6 TRBV7-9 TRBD1 TGTGCCAGCAGCTTAGTACAGGGGAATTCACCCCTCCACTTT CASSLVQGNSPLHF
few TRBJ1-6 TRBV5-1 - TGCGCCACCAAGGAAGGGAGCTCCTATAATTCACCCCTCCACTTT CATKEGSSYNSPLHF
- TRBJ2-1 TRBV3-1/TRBV3-2 - TGTGCCAGCAGCCCCCGACTAGAAGGTGAGCAGTTCTTC CASSPRLEGEQFF
once TRBJ2-7 TRBV6-2/TRBV6-3 - TGTGCCAGCAGCTCTGACGGGTACGAGCAGTACTTC CASSSDGYEQYF
- TRBJ2-7 TRBV7-2 TRBD2 TGTGCCAGCAGCCTTACTAGCGGGAGTATTCTCGAGCAGTACTTC CASSLTSGSILEQYF
- TRBJ2-1 TRBV19 - TGTGCCAGTAGTTCCCAGGGGCGCCTTTCTAATGAGCAGTTCTTC CASSSQGRLSNEQFF
few TRBJ2-5 TRBV10-2 - TGCGCCAGCAGTCCCACCCCGGGGGAGACCCAGTACTTC CASSPTPGETQYF
- TRBJ2-7 TRBV19 - TGTGCCAGTATCCATGAACCGGGACACCACGAGCAGTACTTC CASIHEPGHHEQYF
few TRBJ2-1 TRBV19 TRBD2 TGTGCCAGTAGTATAGTTGGTGGCGGGAGTGGCAATGAGCAGTTCTTC CASSIVGGGSGNEQFF
- TRBJ1-2 TRBV6-2/TRBV6-3 TRBD1 TGTGCCAGCAGCCGACTTGCACTGACAGGGGGTGTTGGCTACACCTTC CASSRLALTGGVGYTF
- TRBJ2-3 TRBV7-2 TRBD2 TGTGCCAGCAGCGCCGGACTAGCGGGAGACACAGATACGCAGTATTTT CASSAGLAGDTDTQYF
- TRBJ2-5 TRBV19 TRBD1 TGTGCCAGTAGCGCCGGACAGGGGGCGAGGCAAGAGACCCAGTACTTC CASSAGQGARQETQYF
- TRBJ2-3 TRBV3-1/TRBV3-2 - TGTGCCAGCAGCCAGATTAGGGGGGGGATGACAGATACGCAGTATTTT CASSQIRGGMTDTQYF
- TRBJ2-7 TRBV6-2/TRBV6-3 TRBD2 TGTGCCAGCAGTACCGGGACTAGCGGGACGTACGAGCAGTACTTC CASSTGTSGTYEQYF
- TRBJ2-7 TRBV6-5 - TGTGCCAGCAGTTACTCGCCGGGGGACGAGCAGTACTTC CASSYSPGDEQYF
- TRBJ2-5 TRBV7-2 - TGTGCCAGCAGCTCGACCGGGACTTGGGAGACCCAGTACTTC CASSSTGTWETQYF
- TRBJ2-3 TRBV5-1 TRBD1 TGCGCCAGCAGCCTGAGGGACAGGGGGCAGACAGATACGCAGTATTTT CASSLRDRGQTDTQYF
- TRBJ1-2 TRBV2 - TGTGCCAGCAGGCCATCTTCCGGGGGTGGCTACACCTTC CASRPSSGGGYTF
- TRBJ2-7 TRBV28 TRBD1 TGTGCCAGCAGCTCCCGGACAGGACTCCGCTACGAGCAGTACTTC CASSSRTGLRYEQYF
- TRBJ1-2 TRBV6-5 - TGTGCCAGCACCCAGGGACTATCTAACTATGGCTACACCTTC CASTQGLSNYGYTF
- TRBJ1-5 TRBV7-9 TRBD1 TGTGCCAGCAGCCCAGAGGGACAGATGAATCAGCCCCAGCATTTT CASSPEGQMNQPQHF
- TRBJ1-4 TRBV7-9 - TGTGCCAGCAGTAAGAGTGGTGAAAAACTGTTTTTT CASSKSGEKLFF
once TRBJ2-7 TRBV5-1 TRBD1 TGCGCCAGCAGCCCTCCGGGACAGGGCCACGAGCAGTACTTC CASSPPGQGHEQYF
- TRBJ1-4 TRBV9 TRBD1 TGTGCCAGCAGCGTAGGCCTGGGGGACAGTAATGAAAAACTGTTTTTT CASSVGLGDSNEKLFF
- TRBJ1-5 TRBV19 - TGTGCCAGTAGGGGCAGGGAATCTAATCAGCCCCAGCATTTT CASRGRESNQPQHF
few TRBJ2-1 TRBV5-4 TRBD1 TGTGCCAGCAGCTCCCGGGACAGGGGGTCCTACAATGAGCAGTTCTTC CASSSRDRGSYNEQFF
- TRBJ2-2 TRBV6-2/TRBV6-3 TRBD2 TGTGCCAGCAGTTACTCGCGGCTAGCGGGAGTCTCCACCGGGGAGCTGTTTTTT CASSYSRLAGVSTGELFF
- TRBJ1-4 TRBV2 - TGTGCCAGCAGCTACAGGTCGGCTAATGAAAAACTGTTTTTT CASSYRSANEKLFF
- TRBJ2-2 TRBV10-3 - TGTGCCATCAGAGAAACAGGGCTCACCGGGGAGCTGTTTTTT CAIRETGLTGELFF
- TRBJ2-1 TRBV19 TRBD2 TGTGCCAGTAAAACCCAGGGAGCGGGGGAGCAGTTCTTC CASKTQGAGEQFF
- TRBJ1-2 TRBV7-9 - TGTGCCAGCAGCTTAGCGCAGGGTCTGGGGGGCTACACCTTC CASSLAQGLGGYTF
- TRBJ2-2 TRBV6-5 - TGTGCCAGCAGGCCCGGGACAACGAACACCGGGGAGCTGTTTTTT CASRPGTTNTGELFF
- TRBJ2-3 TRBV11-3 - TGTGCCAGCAGCCAGGACGGGAGTAGGACAGATACGCAGTATTTT CASSQDGSRTDTQYF
- TRBJ2-7 TRBV9 - TGTGCCAGCAGCCCTTCTGGGACCCGGGGGAAGGAGCAGTACTTC CASSPSGTRGKEQYF
- TRBJ1-1 TRBV3-1/TRBV3-2 - TGTGCCAGCAGCCAAGTGGAGGCGGCGGCCAAGGAAGCTTTCTTT CASSQVEAAAKEAFF
few TRBJ2-3 TRBV10-3 - TGTGCCAGCTGGCAATCAGGGAAAGATACGCAGTATTTT CASWQSGKDTQYF
few TRBJ1-5 TRBV12-3/TRBV12-4 - TGTGCCAGCAGCCCAGACAGTAATCAGCCCCAGCATTTT CASSPDSNQPQHF
- TRBJ1-1 TRBV30 TRBD1 TGTGCCTGGAGTTGGACAGGGGCGTCGAACACTGAAGCTTTCTTT CAWSWTGASNTEAFF
- TRBJ1-4 TRBV7-9 - TGTGCCAGCAGCTCCCGAGTCGCGTATGAAAAACTGTTTTTT CASSSRVAYEKLFF
- TRBJ2-1 TRBV27 - TGTGCCAGCAGTTTATCGCGTTACAATGAGCAGTTCTTC CASSLSRYNEQFF
- TRBJ2-1 TRBV6-2/TRBV6-3 - TGTGCCAGCAGTTCCTCCGGCTCCTACAATGAGCAGTTCTTC CASSSSGSYNEQFF
- TRBJ2-7 TRBV18 TRBD2 TGTGCCAGCTCACCACCGTTACAGCGGGAGGGCTCAAGCTCCTACGAGCAGTACTTC CASSPPLQREGSSSYEQYF
- TRBJ2-6 TRBV27 - TGTGCCAGCAGTTTATCCGGATGGAGCTCTGGGGCCAACGTCCTGACTTTC CASSLSGWSSGANVLTF
- TRBJ1-6 TRBV28 - TGTGCCAGCAGTGTGACACTGGGCAATTGGGCCCTCCACTTT CASSVTLGNWALHF
- TRBJ1-5 TRBV2 TRBD1 TGTGCCAGCAGTGATATGGACAGGGGGCAGCCCCAGCATTTT CASSDMDRGQPQHF
- TRBJ1-1 TRBV10-1 - TGCGCCCGTATAGGGGCTGAAGCTTTCTTT CARIGAEAFF
- TRBJ2-3 TRBV13 - TGTGCCAGCAGCCAGGGGGGAGAGGGCACAGATACGCAGTATTTT CASSQGGEGTDTQYF
- TRBJ1-5 TRBV27 TRBD1 TGTGCCAGCAGTAGGACCCTCACCGGGACAGGTAATCAGCCCCAGCATTTT CASSRTLTGTGNQPQHF
once TRBJ2-7 TRBV12-3/TRBV12-4 TRBD1 TGTGCCAGCAGTCGACAGGGGTCGGAGCAGTACTTC CASSRQGSEQYF
- TRBJ2-7 TRBV7-2 TRBD2 TGTGCCAGCAGCCTCGGACTAGCGCCGTACGAGCAGTACTTC CASSLGLAPYEQYF